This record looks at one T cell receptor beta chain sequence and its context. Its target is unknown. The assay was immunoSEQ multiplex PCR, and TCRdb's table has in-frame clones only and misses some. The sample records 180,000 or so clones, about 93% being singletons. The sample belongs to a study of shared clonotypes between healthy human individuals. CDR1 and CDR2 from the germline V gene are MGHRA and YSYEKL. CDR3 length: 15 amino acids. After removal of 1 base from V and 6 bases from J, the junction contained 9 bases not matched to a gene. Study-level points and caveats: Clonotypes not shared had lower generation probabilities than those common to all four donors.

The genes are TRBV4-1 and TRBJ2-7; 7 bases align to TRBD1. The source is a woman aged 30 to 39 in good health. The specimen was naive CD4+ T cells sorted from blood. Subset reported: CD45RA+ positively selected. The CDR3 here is CASSQVRGPNREQYF. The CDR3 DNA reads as TGCGCCAGCAGCCAAGTGAGGGGGCCAAATCGCGAGCAGTACTTC.